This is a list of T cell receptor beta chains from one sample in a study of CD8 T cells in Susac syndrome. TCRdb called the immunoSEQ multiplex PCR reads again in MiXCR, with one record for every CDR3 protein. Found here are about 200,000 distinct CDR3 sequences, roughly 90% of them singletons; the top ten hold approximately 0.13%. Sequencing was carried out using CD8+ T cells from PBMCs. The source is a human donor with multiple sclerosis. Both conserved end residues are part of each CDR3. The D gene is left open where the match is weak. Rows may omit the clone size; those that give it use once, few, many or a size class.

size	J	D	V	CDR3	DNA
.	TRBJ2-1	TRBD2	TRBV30	CAWNSGLQDEQFF	TGTGCCTGGAATAGCGGGCTGCAAGATGAGCAGTTCTTC
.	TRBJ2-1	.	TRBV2	CASATKWVNEQFF	TGTGCCAGCGCGACAAAGTGGGTCAATGAGCAGTTCTTC
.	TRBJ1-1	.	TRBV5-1	CASSFIFDSQAFF	TGCGCCAGCAGCTTTATCTTCGACAGTCAGGCTTTCTTT
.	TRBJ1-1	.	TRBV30	CAWSEGSEAFF	TGTGCCTGGAGTGAAGGCAGCGAAGCTTTCTTT
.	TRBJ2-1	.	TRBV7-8	CASSLAARGGFYNEQFF	TGTGCCAGCAGCTTGGCGGCAAGGGGGGGATTTTACAATGAGCAGTTCTTC
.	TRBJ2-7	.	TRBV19	CASSGGGPYEQYF	TGTGCCAGTAGTGGGGGGGGGCCCTACGAGCAGTACTTC
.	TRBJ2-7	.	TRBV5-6	CASTLPPGGHEQYF	TGTGCCAGCACTCTCCCCCCCGGCGGCCACGAGCAGTACTTC
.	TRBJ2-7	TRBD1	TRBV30	CALVTGTAYEQYF	TGTGCCCTAGTAACCGGGACAGCCTACGAGCAGTACTTC
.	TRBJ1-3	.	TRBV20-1	CSVGGLGNTIYF	TGCAGTGTTGGGGGTCTTGGAAACACCATATATTTT
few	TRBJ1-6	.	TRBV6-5	CASFSWVNSPLHF	TGTGCCAGCTTCTCTTGGGTCAATTCACCCCTCCACTTT
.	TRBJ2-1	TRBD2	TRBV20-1	CSARIRGGNEQFF	TGCAGTGCTAGGATTCGGGGGGGGAATGAGCAGTTCTTC
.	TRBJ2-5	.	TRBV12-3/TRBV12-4	CASSLGAIQETQYF	TGTGCCAGCAGTTTGGGGGCTATCCAAGAGACCCAGTACTTC
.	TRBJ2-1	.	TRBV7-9	CASSLVGNEQFF	TGTGCCAGCAGCTTGGTGGGCAATGAGCAGTTCTTC
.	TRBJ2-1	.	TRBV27	CASSSMEVADNEQFF	TGTGCCAGCAGCTCCATGGAGGTAGCGGACAATGAGCAGTTCTTC
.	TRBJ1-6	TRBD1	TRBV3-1	CASSQVVSGTGVTPLHF	TGTGCCAGCAGCCAAGTTGTATCCGGGACAGGGGTAACACCCCTCCACTTT
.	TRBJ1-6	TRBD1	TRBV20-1	CSAPGQGYPPLHF	TGCAGTGCTCCGGGACAGGGGTATCCACCCCTCCACTTT
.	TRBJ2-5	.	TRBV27	CASSADLETQYF	TGTGCCAGCAGCGCGGATTTGGAGACCCAGTACTTC
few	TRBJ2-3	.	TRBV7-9	CASSSSTDTQYF	TGTGCCAGCAGCTCTAGCACAGATACGCAGTATTTT
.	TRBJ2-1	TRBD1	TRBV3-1	CASSQYHATGKGNEQFF	TGTGCCAGCAGCCAATATCACGCGACAGGGAAAGGGAATGAGCAGTTCTTC
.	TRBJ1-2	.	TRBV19	CASSASLRYYGYTF	TGTGCCAGTAGTGCTTCATTAAGGTACTATGGCTACACCTTC